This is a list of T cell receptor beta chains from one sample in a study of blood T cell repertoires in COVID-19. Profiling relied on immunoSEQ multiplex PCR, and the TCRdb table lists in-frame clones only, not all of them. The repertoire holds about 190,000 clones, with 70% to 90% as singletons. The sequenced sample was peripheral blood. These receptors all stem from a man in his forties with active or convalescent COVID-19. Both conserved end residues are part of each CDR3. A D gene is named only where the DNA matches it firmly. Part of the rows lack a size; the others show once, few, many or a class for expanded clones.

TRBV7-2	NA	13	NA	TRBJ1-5	CASSSTANQPQHF	TGTGCCAGCAGCTCCACAGCCAATCAGCCCCAGCATTTT
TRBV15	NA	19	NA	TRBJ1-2	CATSRDRFGQGLSVYGYTF	TGTGCCACCAGCAGAGATCGGTTTGGGCAGGGATTGTCTGTCTATGGCTACACCTTC
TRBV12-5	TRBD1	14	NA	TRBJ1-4	CASGRGQGNEKLFF	TGTGCTAGTGGAAGGGGACAGGGTAATGAAAAACTGTTTTTT
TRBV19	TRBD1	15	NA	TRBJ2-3	CASSITGGGTDTQYF	TGTGCCAGTAGTATCACAGGGGGCGGCACAGATACGCAGTATTTT
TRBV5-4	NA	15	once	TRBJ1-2	CASSPSGGLGYGYTF	TGTGCCAGCAGCCCTTCGGGGGGCCTGGGCTATGGCTACACCTTC
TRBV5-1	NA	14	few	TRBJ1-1	CASRPALGDTEAFF	TGCGCCAGCAGACCGGCCCTCGGGGACACTGAAGCTTTCTTT
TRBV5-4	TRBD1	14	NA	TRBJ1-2	CASSLGTGVGGYTF	TGTGCCAGCAGCTTGGGAACAGGGGTAGGGGGCTACACCTTC
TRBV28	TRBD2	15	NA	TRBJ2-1	CASRSGTSGGNEQFF	TGTGCCAGCAGGTCCGGGACTAGCGGCGGGAATGAGCAGTTCTTC
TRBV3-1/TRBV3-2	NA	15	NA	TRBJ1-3	CASSQAHTSGNTIYF	TGTGCCAGCAGCCAAGCACATACCTCTGGAAACACCATATATTTT
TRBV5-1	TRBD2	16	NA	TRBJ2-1	CASSFLAGSSYNEQFF	TGCGCCAGCAGCTTCTTAGCGGGTAGCTCCTACAATGAGCAGTTCTTC
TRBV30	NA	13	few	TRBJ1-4	CASSGGLGEKLFF	TGTGCCTCATCCGGGGGTTTGGGTGAAAAACTGTTTTTT
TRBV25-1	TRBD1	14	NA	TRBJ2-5	CASSGTGSQETQYF	TGTGCCAGCAGTGGGACAGGGAGCCAAGAGACCCAGTACTTC
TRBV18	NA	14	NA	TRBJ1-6	CASSAGTENSPLHF	TGTGCCAGCTCAGCCGGGACTGAGAATTCACCCCTCCACTTT
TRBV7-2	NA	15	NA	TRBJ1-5	CASSLEQGRGQPQHF	TGTGCCAGCAGCTTAGAACAGGGACGGGGTCAGCCCCAGCATTTT
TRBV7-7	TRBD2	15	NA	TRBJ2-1	CASSFRLAGDNEQFF	TGTGCCAGCAGCTTTCGACTAGCGGGCGACAATGAGCAGTTCTTC